Listed below are T cell receptor beta chains from one sample, sequenced in a study of OX40 agonist ivuxolimab in advanced cancers. Measured with immunoSEQ multiplex PCR; TCRdb has only the in-frame clones, and not every one. Among roughly 77,000 clones listed, more than 65% were seen once. The sequenced sample was CD4+ or CD8+ T cells sorted from blood, obtained in a trial of the OX40 agonist ivuxolimab. The receptors were gathered from an adult with an advanced solid tumor such as melanoma, head and neck, liver or kidney cancer. CDR3s leave out the opening cysteine and the closing phenylalanine or tryptophan. Clone size is stated in some rows and not others, as once, few, many or a class when expanded.

j_call clone_size v_call cdr3_aa
TRBJ2-3 NA TRBV4-2 ASSQDLIADTQY
TRBJ2-1 NA TRBV6-6 ASLLAGGNEQF
TRBJ1-2 NA TRBV30 AWRVVTNYGYT
TRBJ2-1 NA TRBV10-3 AISERTSDDEQF
TRBJ1-2 NA TRBV15 ATSRGLGQGDYGYT
TRBJ2-7 NA TRBV27 ASSFVAGAYEQY
TRBJ1-2 few TRBV5-1 ASSLGSRTSYGYT
TRBJ2-4 NA TRBV2 ASSYGQGTAKNIQY
TRBJ2-2 NA TRBV6-5 ASIGGLSPGELF
TRBJ1-1 medium-sized TRBV11-2 ASSFDRNTEAF
TRBJ2-1 once TRBV14 ASSQVSGGPKEQF